This T cell receptor beta chain was identified in a study of T-cell reconstitution after alpha-beta-depleted transplantation in children. For TCRbeta, the library was prepared with unique molecular identifiers. TCRdb reprocessed the PCR reads with MiXCR, giving one entry per CDR3 protein. The sample contains about 460,000 distinct CDR3 sequences, roughly a tenth of which appear only once. In this sample, this clonotype turned up many times. This CDR3 contains 16 residues. Germline lookup yields CDR1 LGHNA and CDR2 YNFKEQ. V lost 4 bases and J lost 0, with 13 bases in between. The sequenced sample was PBMCs, obtained before TCRalphabeta/CD19-depleted stem cell transplant. This receptor was identified in a child aged 2 to 9 with inherited bone marrow failure, due to receive a stem cell transplant. The chain carries TRBV4-2 and TRBJ1-5, with no clear D. The DNA of the CDR3 is TGTGCCAGCAGCCCGACTGGTCCTATTAGCAATCAGCCCCAGCATTTT. Its translation is CASSPTGPISNQPQHF.